A single sample is the source of the 22 T cell receptor beta chains below, sequenced in a study of blood T cell repertoires in COVID-19 (TCRdb year 2020). Receptor amplification or capture employed the immunoSEQ multiplex PCR assay. TCRdb re-hosts the immuneACCESS table, in-frame sequences only. Its copies lack some clones; in the studies checked, an unresolved V gene accounts for under half of them, and the cause for the rest is not known. This sample holds some 250,000 clones; approximately 90% were observed only once. About 7% of the sample belongs to the ten largest clones. The source material was peripheral blood. These receptors came from a man between 60 and 75 years old who had recovered from COVID-19.

The chain recombines TRBV19 with TRBJ1-2, with 8 bases that match TRBD1. Germline V gene sequence: CDR1 LNHDA, CDR2 SQIVND (reference sequence). This CDR3 is 14 amino acids long. With 6 bases clipped from V and 4 bases from J, the junction kept 7 bases outside the gene matches. For the CDR3, the DNA is TGTGCCAGTAGACGGAACAGGGGGAGCTATGGCTACACCTTC. It specifies CASRRNRGSYGYTF.

This clone has only one observation. The V and J genes are TRBV28 and TRBJ2-7, with a weak D call TRBD2 (7 bases). This CDR3 region has 15 residues. The germline gives CDR1 MDHEN, CDR2 SYDVKM. Trimming pared 5 bases from V and 2 bases from J, leaving 16 bases between. The CDR3 coding sequence is TGTGCCAGCAGTGGGACGGGGGGCTTTACCTACGAGCAGTACTTC. This gives the protein CASSGTGGFTYEQYF.

The rearrangement uses TRBV6-5 and TRBJ1-4, with TRBD1 as a possible D gene (5 bases). V was trimmed by 0 bases and J by 7 bases, leaving 6 bases between them. This CDR3 spans 13 amino acids. Germline CDR1 MNHEY, CDR2 SVGAGI. The CDR3, as DNA: TGTGCCAGCAGTTACTCAAGGGGTGAAAAACTGTTTTTT. This translates into CASSYSRGEKLFF.

This sequence joins TRBV6-5 and TRBJ2-1; TRBD2 agrees at 10 bases. The germline CDR1 and CDR2 sequences are MNHEY and SVGAGI. Trimming took 6 bases from V and 8 from J; bases not matched to a gene: 10. The CDR3 covers 15 residues. CDR3 protein: CASSKRGGESDEQFF. CDR3 sequence (DNA): TGTGCCAGCAGCAAGCGGGGGGGGGAGTCTGATGAGCAGTTCTTC.

J is TRBJ2-7 and V is TRBV28; D unresolved. Trimming took 0 bases from V and 4 from J, leaving 10 bases between them. The CDR3 is 14 amino acids. Germline V gene data show CDR1 as MDHEN and CDR2 as SYDVKM. CDR3: CASSLWEYKYEQYF. CDR3 nucleotide sequence: TGTGCCAGCAGTTTATGGGAGTACAAATACGAGCAGTACTTC.

This chain connects TRBV27 to TRBJ1-2, with TRBD1 matching over 8 bases. In germline, CDR1 is MNHEY, CDR2 SMNVEV (reference sequence). This CDR3 has 15 amino acids. Unmatched junction bases numbered 13, after V lost 5 bases and J lost 8 bases. CDR3 in DNA: TGTGCCAGCAGTCCGGGGGACAGGTTAATCGGGGGCTACACCTTC. Translated: CASSPGDRLIGGYTF.

The chain couples TRBV18 to TRBJ1-1, with D hard to call. The CDR3 covers 15 residues. V was pared by 3 bases and J by 1 base, with 12 bases between. Germline V CDR1 and CDR2: KGHSH, LQKENI. This CDR3 reads CASSPLVGGNTEAFF. For the CDR3, the DNA is TGTGCCAGCTCACCGTTGGTGGGAGGGAACACTGAAGCTTTCTTT. Full variable domain (rest looked up from reference TRBV18 and TRBJ1-1): NAGVMQNPRHLVRRRGQEARLRCSPMKGHSHVYWYRQLPEEGLKFMVYLQKENIIDESGMPKERFSAEFPKEGPSILRIQQVVRGDSAAYFCASSPLVGGNTEAFFGQGTRLTVV.

The chain couples TRBV12-3 or TRBV12-4 to TRBJ1-1; D remains unclear. The germline V and J ends were trimmed by 5 bases and 2 bases, with 9 bases remaining between them. CDR3 length: 13 residues. CDR3 DNA sequence: TGTGCCAGCAGTCCAACACCAAACACTGAAGCTTTCTTT. Residues: CASSPTPNTEAFF.

The chain uses TRBV12-5 and TRBJ1-5; the D is unclear. V was pared by 5 bases and J by 0 bases, with 11 bases between. Germline CDR1 reads LGHNT; CDR2 reads FRNRAP. This CDR3 contains 15 residues. DNA of the CDR3: TGTGCTAGTGGTCCGGGTGATTATAGCAATCAGCCCCAGCATTTT. As protein: CASGPGDYSNQPQHF.

The CDR3 here is CASSLTLGQGQDEKLFF. In nucleotides, the CDR3 is TGTGCCAGCAGCTTGACCCTGGGGCAGGGGCAAGATGAAAAACTGTTTTTT. The chain employs TRBV11-2 and TRBJ1-4, with D possibly TRBD1 on 6 matching bases. The CDR3 totals 17 residues. Looked up from germline, CDR1 is SGHAT and CDR2 is FQNNGV. The V end lost 3 bases, the J end lost 6 bases, and 20 bases lay between the germline ends.

This chain connects TRBV24-1 to TRBJ1-5; 9 positions agree with TRBD1. The CDR3 is 15 amino acids. In germline, CDR1 is KGHDR, CDR2 SFDVKD. The junction had 7 bases not matched to a gene; V was cut back by 3 bases and J by 8 bases. The CDR3 DNA follows: TGTGCCACCAGTGATGTAGGACAGGGGAGGGAGCCCCAGCATTTT. Translating it yields CATSDVGQGREPQHF.

The J gene is TRBJ1-2, the V gene TRBV9; TRBD1 matches at 7 bases. The germline V gene encodes CDR1 SGDLS and CDR2 YYNGEE. This CDR3 is 14 amino acids long. The J segment lost 4 bases and the V segment lost 2 bases, leaving 5 bases of the junction unmatched. The CDR3 is CASSVTGNFYGYTF. In nucleotides, the CDR3 is TGTGCCAGCAGCGTGACAGGGAACTTCTATGGCTACACCTTC.

The chain links TRBV10-3 to TRBJ2-2; the match to TRBD2 covers 14 bases. The CDR3 spans 19 residues. CDR1 ENHRY and CDR2 SYGVKD come from the germline V gene. Unmatched junction bases numbered 8, after V lost 4 bases and J lost 1 base. The chain's CDR3 is CAISGTSGGSGVNTGELFF. The CDR3 region has the DNA TGTGCCATCAGTGGGACTAGCGGGGGGTCTGGAGTGAACACCGGGGAGCTGTTTTTT.

This sequence joins TRBV5-6 and TRBJ2-5, with 8 bases fitting TRBD2. This CDR3 is 14 amino acids long. V was pared by 2 bases and J by 3 bases, with 3 bases of the junction left unmatched. Germline CDR1 reads SGHDT; CDR2 reads YYEEEE. The CDR3 coding sequence is TGTGCCAGCAGCTTCGGGAGGGTAAAAGAGACCCAGTACTTC. Encoded protein: CASSFGRVKETQYF. Full variable domain (rest looked up from reference TRBV5-6 and TRBJ2-5): DAGVTQSPTHLIKTRGQQVTLRCSPKSGHDTVSWYQQALGQGPQFIFQYYEEEERQRGNFPDRFSGHQFPNYSSELNVNALLLGDSALYLCASSFGRVKETQYFGPGTRLLVL.

The chain uses TRBV5-1 and TRBJ1-1, with unresolved D. The V gene lost 4 bases and the J gene lost 1 base, with 11 bases spanning the gap. The CDR3 runs to 14 residues. Germline CDR1 SGHRS, CDR2 YFSETQ. Written as DNA, the CDR3 is TGCGCCAGCAGCCCAGGCCCCTGGAACACTGAAGCTTTCTTT. As protein: CASSPGPWNTEAFF.

V and J are TRBV7-9 and TRBJ2-1, with 8 bases fitting TRBD2. CDR3 length equals 16 residues. J lost 5 bases, V lost 5 bases, and 11 bases had no gene match. The V gene's germline CDR1 is SEHNR and CDR2 FQNEAQ (reference sequence). The CDR3 protein is CASSPRAGGSNNEQFF. CDR3 bases: TGTGCCAGCAGCCCCAGGGCGGGGGGCTCGAACAATGAGCAGTTCTTC.

The gene calls are TRBV29-1 and TRBJ2-7, with D tentatively TRBD2 (6 bases). Germline loops: CDR1 SQVTM, CDR2 ANQGSEA. Trimming stripped 6 bases from V and 0 bases from J, with 12 bases between. This CDR3 is built from 13 residues. The chain's CDR3 is CSVRRGSSYEQYF. In nucleotides, the CDR3 is TGCAGCGTGCGTCGGGGGAGCTCCTACGAGCAGTACTTC.

This sequence joins TRBV2 and TRBJ1-6; the match to TRBD1 covers 8 bases. Germline CDR1 is SNHLY and CDR2 is FYNNEI. This CDR3 region has 13 residues. J was trimmed by 10 bases and V by 6 bases; bases with no gene match: 5. The DNA of the CDR3 is TGTGCCAGCAGGGACAGGGAAGGGTCACCCCTCCACTTT. This codes for CASRDREGSPLHF.

This clone came up once. This chain uses TRBV19 with TRBJ1-1; 7 positions agree with TRBD1. V trimming: 4 bases; J trimming: 3 bases; junction bases outside the gene matches: 5. Germline V gives CDR1 LNHDA, CDR2 SQIVND (reference sequence). The CDR3 runs to 14 residues. CDR3 region: CASSRQGWDTEAFF. CDR3 bases: TGTGCCAGTAGTAGACAGGGATGGGACACTGAAGCTTTCTTT.

V gene TRBV30 combines with J gene TRBJ1-1; 8 bases align to TRBD1. Germline V lookup: CDR1 GTSNPN, CDR2 SVGIG (reference sequence). The length of the CDR3 is 13 residues. V dropped 5 bases and J dropped 3; count of bases not matched to a gene: 5. CDR3 loop: CAWSSRGHTEAFF. CDR3 sequence (DNA): TGTGCCTGGTCGTCCAGGGGGCACACTGAAGCTTTCTTT. The full variable domain, completed using reference TRBV30 and TRBJ1-1, is SQTIHQWPATLVQPVGSPLSLECTVEGTSNPNLYWYRQAAGRGLQLLFYSVGIGQISSEVPQNLSASRPQDRQFILSSKKLLLSDSGFYLCAWSSRGHTEAFFGQGTRLTVV.

In nucleotides, the CDR3 is TGTGCCAGCGCGTTTCAGGGGTTGAACACTGAAGCTTTCTTT. This translates into CASAFQGLNTEAFF. The chain is built from TRBV7-9 and TRBJ1-1; D is perhaps TRBD1 (6 bases). The V end lost 8 bases, the J end lost 0 bases, and 13 bases lay between the germline ends. The germline V gene has CDR1 SEHNR and CDR2 FQNEAQ (reference sequence). The CDR3 runs 14 residues.

Details on this clone: This specimen includes other DNA sequences encoding the same CDR3. The chain couples TRBV11-2 to TRBJ2-3; no clear D gene. Germline loops: CDR1 SGHAT, CDR2 FQNNGV. CDR3 length: 13 amino acids. Between the trimmed V and J ends, which lost 0 bases and 3 bases, there was a span of 4 bases. Here the CDR3 reads CASSLDRTDTQYF. CDR3 nucleotide sequence: TGTGCCAGCAGCTTAGATCGGACAGATACGCAGTATTTT.